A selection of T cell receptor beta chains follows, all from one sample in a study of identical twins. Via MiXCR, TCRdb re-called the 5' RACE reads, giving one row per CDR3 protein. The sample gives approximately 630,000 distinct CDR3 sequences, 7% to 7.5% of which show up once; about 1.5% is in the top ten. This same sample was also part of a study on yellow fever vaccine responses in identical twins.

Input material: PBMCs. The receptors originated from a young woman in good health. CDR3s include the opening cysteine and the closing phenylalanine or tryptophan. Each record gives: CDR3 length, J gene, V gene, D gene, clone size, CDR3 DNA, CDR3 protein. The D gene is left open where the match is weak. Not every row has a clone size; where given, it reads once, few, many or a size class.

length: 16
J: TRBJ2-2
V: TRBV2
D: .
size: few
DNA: TGTGCCAGCAGTGGTGGGGACCCAAGGAACACCGGGGAGCTGTTTTTT
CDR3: CASSGGDPRNTGELFF

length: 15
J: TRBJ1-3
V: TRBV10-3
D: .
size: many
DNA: TGTGCCATCAGCGAGCAGGGGAGCTCTGGAAACACCATATATTTT
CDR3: CAISEQGSSGNTIYF

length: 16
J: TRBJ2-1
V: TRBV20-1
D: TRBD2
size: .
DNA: TGCAGTGCTAGAGGTCTAGCGGGATACTCCTACAATGAGCAGTTCTTC
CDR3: CSARGLAGYSYNEQFF

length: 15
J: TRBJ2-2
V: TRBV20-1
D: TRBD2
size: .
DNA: TGCAGTGCTAGAGATAGCGGGAGAGGTACCGGGGAGCTGTTTTTT
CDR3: CSARDSGRGTGELFF

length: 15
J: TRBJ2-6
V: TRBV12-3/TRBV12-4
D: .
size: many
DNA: TGTGCCAGCAGCCCGCTTTTCGCGGGGGCCAACGTCCTGACTTTC
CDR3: CASSPLFAGANVLTF

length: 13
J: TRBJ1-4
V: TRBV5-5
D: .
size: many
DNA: TGTGCCAGCAGCTTGGAGGTACTTGAAAAACTGTTTTTT
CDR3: CASSLEVLEKLFF

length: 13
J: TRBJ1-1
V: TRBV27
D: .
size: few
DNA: TGTGCCAGCAGTTTGGCTGTAGGGGCTGAAGCTTTCTTT
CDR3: CASSLAVGAEAFF

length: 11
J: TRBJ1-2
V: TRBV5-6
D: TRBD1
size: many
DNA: TGTGCCAGCAGCTATACCGGACAGGACACCTTC
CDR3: CASSYTGQDTF

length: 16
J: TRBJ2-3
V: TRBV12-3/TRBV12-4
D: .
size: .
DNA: TGTGCCAGCAGTACAAAAGGGGGTCCGGCAGCAGATACGCAGTATTTT
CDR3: CASSTKGGPAADTQYF

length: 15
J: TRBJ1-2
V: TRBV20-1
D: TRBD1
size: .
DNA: TGCAGTGCTAGAGATTACCTCGGGACAGACGGTGGCTACACCTTC
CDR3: CSARDYLGTDGGYTF

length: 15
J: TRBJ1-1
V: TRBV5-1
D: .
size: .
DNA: TGCGCCAGCAGCTTGTTCCCAGGGACGAACACTGAAGCTTTCTTT
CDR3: CASSLFPGTNTEAFF

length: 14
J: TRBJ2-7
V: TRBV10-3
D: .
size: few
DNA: TGTGCCATCAGTGAGAGGGGGGGCTCCTACGAGCAGTACTTC
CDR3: CAISERGGSYEQYF

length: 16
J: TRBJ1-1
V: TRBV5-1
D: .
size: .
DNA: TGCGCCAGCAGCCCGTACTGGGGAGGGTTGAGCACTGAAGCTTTCTTT
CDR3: CASSPYWGGLSTEAFF

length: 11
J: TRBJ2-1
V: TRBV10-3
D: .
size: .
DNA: TGTGCCATCAGTGATGTCGGTGAGCAGTTCTTC
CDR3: CAISDVGEQFF

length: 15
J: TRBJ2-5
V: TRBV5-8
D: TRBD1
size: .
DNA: TGTGCCAGCAGCCCTGGACAGGGGCCTCCAGGGACCCAGTACTTC
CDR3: CASSPGQGPPGTQYF

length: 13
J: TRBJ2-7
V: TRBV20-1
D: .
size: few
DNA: TGCAGTGCTCCCACTCAGGGCAATGGGGAGCAGTACTTC
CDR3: CSAPTQGNGEQYF

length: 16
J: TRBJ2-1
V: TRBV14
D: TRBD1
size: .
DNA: TGTGCCAGCAGCCACGCCGGGACAGGCGTTTACAATGAGCAGTTCTTC
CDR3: CASSHAGTGVYNEQFF

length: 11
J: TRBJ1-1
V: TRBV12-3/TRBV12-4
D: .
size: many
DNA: TGTGCCAGCAGTTTTTTGGATGAAGCTTTCTTT
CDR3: CASSFLDEAFF

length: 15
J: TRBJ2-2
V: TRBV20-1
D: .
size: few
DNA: TGCAGTGCTGACGGCTACGACTCGAACACCGGGGAGCTGTTTTTT
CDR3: CSADGYDSNTGELFF

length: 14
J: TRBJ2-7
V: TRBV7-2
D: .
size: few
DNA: TGTGCCAGCAGCCCGGGGCGGGGGCCCTACGAGCAGTACTTC
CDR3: CASSPGRGPYEQYF

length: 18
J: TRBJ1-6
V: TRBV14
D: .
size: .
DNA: TGTGCCAGCAGCCAAGATTTGCCAGGGGCTCAGAATGATTCACCCCTCCACTTT
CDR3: CASSQDLPGAQNDSPLHF

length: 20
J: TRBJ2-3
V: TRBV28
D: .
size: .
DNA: TGTGCCAGCAGTTTATTCGCGCAGGGTCGGGATACGATAGTGCCAGATACGCAGTATTTT
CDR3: CASSLFAQGRDTIVPDTQYF

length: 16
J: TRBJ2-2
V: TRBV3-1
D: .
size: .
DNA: TGTGCCAGCAGCAACCGACAGGCTATTCTGAGCGGGGAGCTGTTTTTT
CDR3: CASSNRQAILSGELFF

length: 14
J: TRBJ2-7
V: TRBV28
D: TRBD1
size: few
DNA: TGTGCCAGCAGTCTGACGTTGGGACAGGCCGAGCAGTACTTC
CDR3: CASSLTLGQAEQYF

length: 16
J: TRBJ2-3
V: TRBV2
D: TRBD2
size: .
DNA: TGTGCCAGCAGAGACCCTAGCGGAGCCAGCACAGATACGCAGTATTTT
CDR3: CASRDPSGASTDTQYF

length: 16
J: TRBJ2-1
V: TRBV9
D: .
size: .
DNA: TGTGCCAGCAGCGTAGTAATCGGACATAGAAACAATGAGCAGTTCTTC
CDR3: CASSVVIGHRNNEQFF

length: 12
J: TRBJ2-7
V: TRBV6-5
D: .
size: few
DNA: TGTGCCAGCAGTTGGGCCGGGCGGGAGCAGTACTTC
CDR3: CASSWAGREQYF

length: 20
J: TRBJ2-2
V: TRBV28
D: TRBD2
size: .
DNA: TGTGCCAGCAGACAACCTCCAGGAGGGGGGACTAGCGGAACCACCGGGGAGCTGTTTTTT
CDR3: CASRQPPGGGTSGTTGELFF

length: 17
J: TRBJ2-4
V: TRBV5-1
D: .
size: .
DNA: TGCGCCAGCAGCTTGGGGGATGGCGGGGGCCCCGGGAACATTCAGTACTTC
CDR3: CASSLGDGGGPGNIQYF

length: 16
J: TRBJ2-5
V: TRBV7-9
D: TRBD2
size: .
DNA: TGTGCCAGCAGCTTAGGACTAGCGGGAGTAAGGGAGACCCAGTACTTC
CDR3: CASSLGLAGVRETQYF

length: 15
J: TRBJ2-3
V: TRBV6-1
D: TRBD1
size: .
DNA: TGTGCCAGCAGCCTCCGGGACAGGGGGCCCCATACGCAGTATTTT
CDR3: CASSLRDRGPHTQYF

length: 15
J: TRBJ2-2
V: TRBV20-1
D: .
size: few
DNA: TGCAGTGCTAGAGCCCGGAAAAGGAACACCGGGGAGCTGTTTTTT
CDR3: CSARARKRNTGELFF

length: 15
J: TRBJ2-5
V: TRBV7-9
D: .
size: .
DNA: TGTGCCAGCAGCTTAATTGAGTTCAGCGGAGAGACCCAGTACTTC
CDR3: CASSLIEFSGETQYF

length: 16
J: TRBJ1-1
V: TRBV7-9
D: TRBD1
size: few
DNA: TGTGCCAGCAGCCCTCGGGACAGGGGGCTGGACACTGAAGCTTTCTTT
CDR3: CASSPRDRGLDTEAFF

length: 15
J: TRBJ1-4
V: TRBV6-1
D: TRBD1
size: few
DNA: TGTGCCAGCACACCCCAGGGGGCTAATAATGAAAAACTGTTTTTT
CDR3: CASTPQGANNEKLFF

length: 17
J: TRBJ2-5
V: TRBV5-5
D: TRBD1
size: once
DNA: TGTGCCAGCAGCTTGGGGGGGCGACAGGGCCCACGGGAGACCCAGTACTTC
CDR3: CASSLGGRQGPRETQYF

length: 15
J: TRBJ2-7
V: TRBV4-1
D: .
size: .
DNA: TGCGCCAGCAGCCAATATCAAGCGGCAGGCAACGAGCAGTACTTC
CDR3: CASSQYQAAGNEQYF

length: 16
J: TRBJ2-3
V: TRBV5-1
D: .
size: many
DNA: TGCGCCAGCAGCTTGGGCGGTTCTGCCAAGACAGATACGCAGTATTTT
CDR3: CASSLGGSAKTDTQYF

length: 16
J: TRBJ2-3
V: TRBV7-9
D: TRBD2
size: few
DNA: TGTGCCAGCAGCTTAGTTCTAGCGGGGTCGTCAGATACGCAGTATTTT
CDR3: CASSLVLAGSSDTQYF

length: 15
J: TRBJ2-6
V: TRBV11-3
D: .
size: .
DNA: TGTGCCAGCAGCCCAGGTGGTCCCCGGGCCAACGTCCTGACTTTC
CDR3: CASSPGGPRANVLTF